This is a list of T cell receptor beta chains from one sample in a study of cytomegalovirus exposure and HLA in healthy donors. Clones were sequenced by immunoSEQ multiplex PCR, and TCRdb holds only the in-frame ones, with some missing. The data contain about 230,000 clones, approximately 82% of them singletons. The sequenced sample was PBMCs. These receptors came from a woman aged 40 to 55 in good health and CMV-seronegative. The conserved cysteine and the conserved F or W are not part of the CDR3 here. A D gene is named only where the DNA matches it firmly.

TRBJ1-5	TRBV27	13	TRBD1	ASSSSGTGTQPQH
TRBJ1-6	TRBV19	11	TRBD1	ASAGTGNSPLH
TRBJ2-3	TRBV18	10	-	ASSPNKDTQY
TRBJ1-1	TRBV18	9	-	ASSPLTEAF
TRBJ2-7	TRBV19	12	-	ASSKTRTTYEQY
TRBJ2-1	TRBV27	13	-	ASSPLALSYNEQF
TRBJ2-5	TRBV20-1	8	-	SARQETQY
TRBJ1-2	TRBV7-2	12	-	ASSHNSGSYGYT
TRBJ1-2	TRBV5-4	11	-	ASSLTGYYGYT
TRBJ2-5	TRBV5-5	14	TRBD2	ASSLVLAGGPTTQY
TRBJ2-3	TRBV6-5	10	-	ASRDTGETQY
TRBJ2-3	TRBV2	14	TRBD2	ASSELAGASTDTQY
TRBJ1-1	TRBV2	11	-	TSKAPGYTEAF
TRBJ2-7	TRBV28	17	-	ASSFALSFDSPVRYEQY
TRBJ1-1	TRBV6-5	11	TRBD1	ASRGTGSTEAF
TRBJ1-1	TRBV7-9	13	TRBD1	ASSWLGQANTEAF
TRBJ2-1	TRBV28	12	-	ASRVTGLWDEQF
TRBJ1-1	TRBV7-9	13	-	ASSLDPGGNTEAF
TRBJ2-7	TRBV5-1	12	TRBD1	ASSLGTGTYEQY
TRBJ2-3	TRBV7-8	13	-	ASSLADSLTDTQY
TRBJ1-5	TRBV5-6	12	-	ASSLRWGDQPQH
TRBJ1-5	TRBV30	11	-	AWSPGGNQPQH
TRBJ2-1	TRBV19	13	-	ASSPKNTGTDEQF
TRBJ2-3	TRBV2	14	TRBD2	ASSELAGGLTDTQY
TRBJ2-7	TRBV21-1	14	-	ASSTGWGQGFYEQY
TRBJ2-7	TRBV2	10	-	ASARESVEQY
-	TRBV7-7	11	-	ASSLGIAYEQY
TRBJ2-1	TRBV2	12	-	ASSEWSSYNEQF
TRBJ1-6	TRBV11-3	12	-	ASSFVGQNSPLH
TRBJ1-6	TRBV15	18	TRBD1	ATSRDLVGTGDSYNSPLH
TRBJ2-7	TRBV27	10	TRBD1	ASRTGGREQY
TRBJ1-3	TRBV4-3	14	-	ASSPQAEGVGNTIY
TRBJ1-4	TRBV28	13	TRBD1	ASSLQGATNEKLF
TRBJ2-3	TRBV28	12	-	ASSSPPNRGTQY
TRBJ2-7	TRBV2	9	-	ASSRSYEQY
TRBJ2-7	TRBV15	14	TRBD1	ATSSLTGSASYEQY
TRBJ2-3	TRBV11-3	14	TRBD2	ASSSILAGDTDTQY
TRBJ1-2	TRBV14	11	TRBD1	ASSRGQGYGYT
TRBJ1-1	TRBV7-9	12	TRBD1	ASSSLTGNAEAS
TRBJ1-4	TRBV28	12	-	ASTTAATNEKLF
TRBJ2-1	TRBV5-1	13	-	ASSLVAGRSPRQF
TRBJ2-2	TRBV28	16	-	ASSTLRRGIRGTGELF
TRBJ2-2	TRBV10-1	12	-	ASSELITGGELF
TRBJ2-3	TRBV30	11	-	AWSAGSEDTQY
TRBJ2-7	TRBV19	11	TRBD1	ASSVGQGYEQY
TRBJ2-7	TRBV18	12	TRBD1	ASSPGTGGYEQY
TRBJ2-2	TRBV4-1	13	-	ASRGGGQNTGELF
TRBJ1-5	TRBV9	13	-	ASSGTSNSNQPQH
TRBJ1-1	TRBV7-9	15	TRBD1	ASSPIDRGGFDTEAF
TRBJ1-2	TRBV6-1	13	TRBD1	ASRMTGRLGYGYT
TRBJ1-5	TRBV6-1	14	-	ASSETRVSLNQPQH
TRBJ1-4	TRBV21-1	13	-	ASELYEGASLELF
TRBJ2-7	TRBV11-2	11	-	ASSLSPLDEQY
TRBJ1-1	TRBV7-8	14	TRBD1	ASSLGGTGLNTEAF